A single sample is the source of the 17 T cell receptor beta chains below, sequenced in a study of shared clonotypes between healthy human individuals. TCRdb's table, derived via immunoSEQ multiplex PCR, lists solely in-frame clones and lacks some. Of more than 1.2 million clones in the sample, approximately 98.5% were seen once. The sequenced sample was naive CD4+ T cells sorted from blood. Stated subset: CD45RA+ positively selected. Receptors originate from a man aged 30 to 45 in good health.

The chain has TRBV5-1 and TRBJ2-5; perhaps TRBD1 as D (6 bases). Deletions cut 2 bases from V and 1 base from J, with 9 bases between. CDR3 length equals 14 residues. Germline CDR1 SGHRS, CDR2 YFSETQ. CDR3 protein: CASSFRGFQETQYF. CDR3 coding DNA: TGCGCCAGCAGCTTTAGGGGGTTCCAAGAGACCCAGTACTTC. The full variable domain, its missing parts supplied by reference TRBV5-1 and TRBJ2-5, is KAGVTQTPRYLIKTRGQQVTLSCSPISGHRSVSWYQQTPGQGLQFLFEYFSETQRNKGNFPGRFSGRQFSNSRSEMNVSTLELGDSALYLCASSFRGFQETQYFGPGTRLLVL.

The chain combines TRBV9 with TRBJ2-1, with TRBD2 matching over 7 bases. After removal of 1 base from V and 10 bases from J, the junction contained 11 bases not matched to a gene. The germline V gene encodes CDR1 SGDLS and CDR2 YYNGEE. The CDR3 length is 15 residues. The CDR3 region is CASSVRGTTGSEQFF. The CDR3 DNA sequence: TGTGCCAGCAGCGTACGGGGGACTACCGGATCCGAGCAGTTCTTC. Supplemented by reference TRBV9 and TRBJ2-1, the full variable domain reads DSGVTQTPKHLITATGQRVTLRCSPRSGDLSVYWYQQSLDQGLQFLIQYYNGEERAKGNILERFSAQQFPDLHSELNLSSLELGDSALYFCASSVRGTTGSEQFFGPGTRLTVL.

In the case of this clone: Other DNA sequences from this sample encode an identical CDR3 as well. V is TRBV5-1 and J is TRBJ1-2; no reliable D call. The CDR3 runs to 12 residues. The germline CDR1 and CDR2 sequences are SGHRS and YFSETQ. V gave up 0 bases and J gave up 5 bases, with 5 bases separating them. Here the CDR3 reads CASSLAGYGYTF. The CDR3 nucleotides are TGCGCCAGCAGCTTGGCAGGATATGGCTACACCTTC.

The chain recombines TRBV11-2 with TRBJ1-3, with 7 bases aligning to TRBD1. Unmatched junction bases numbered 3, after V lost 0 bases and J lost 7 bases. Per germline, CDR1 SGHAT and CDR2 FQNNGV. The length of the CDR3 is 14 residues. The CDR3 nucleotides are TGTGCCAGCAGCTTAGATATACAGGGGAACACCATATATTTT. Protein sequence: CASSLDIQGNTIYF.

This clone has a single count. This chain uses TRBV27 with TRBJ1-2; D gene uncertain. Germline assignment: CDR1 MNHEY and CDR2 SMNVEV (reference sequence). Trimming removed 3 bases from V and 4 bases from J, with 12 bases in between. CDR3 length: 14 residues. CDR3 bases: TGTGCCAGCAGTTTGAACCCTCCCGCCTATGGCTACACCTTC. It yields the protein CASSLNPPAYGYTF.

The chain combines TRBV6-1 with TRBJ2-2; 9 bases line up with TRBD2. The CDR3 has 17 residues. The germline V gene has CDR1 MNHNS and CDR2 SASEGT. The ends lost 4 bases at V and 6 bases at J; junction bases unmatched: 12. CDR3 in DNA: TGTGCCAGCAGTGCACTTCACCGGGGACTAGCTCCCGGGGAGCTGTTTTTT. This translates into CASSALHRGLAPGELFF.

This CDR3 is CAIRGQGDTEAFF. The CDR3 coding sequence is TGTGCCATCAGGGGACAGGGTGACACTGAAGCTTTCTTT. The chain employs TRBV10-3 and TRBJ1-1; 9 nucleotides align to TRBD1. With V trimmed by 6 bases and J by 3 bases, 2 bases remained unmatched. The CDR3 contains 13 residues. Germline CDR1 is ENHRY and CDR2 is SYGVKD.

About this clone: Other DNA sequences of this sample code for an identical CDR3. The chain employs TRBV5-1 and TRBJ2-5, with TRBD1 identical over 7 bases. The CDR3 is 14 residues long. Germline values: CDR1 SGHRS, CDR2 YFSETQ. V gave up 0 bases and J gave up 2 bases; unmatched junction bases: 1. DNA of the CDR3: TGCGCCAGCAGCTTGGGGACAGGACAAGAGACCCAGTACTTC. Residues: CASSLGTGQETQYF.

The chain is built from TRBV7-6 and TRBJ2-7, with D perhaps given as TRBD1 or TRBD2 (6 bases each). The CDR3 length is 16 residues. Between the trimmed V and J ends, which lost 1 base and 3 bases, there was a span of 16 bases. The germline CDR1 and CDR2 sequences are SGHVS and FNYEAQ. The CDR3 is CASSLVLAGEDYEQYF. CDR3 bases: TGTGCCAGCAGCTTAGTCCTGGCAGGGGAGGACTACGAGCAGTACTTC.

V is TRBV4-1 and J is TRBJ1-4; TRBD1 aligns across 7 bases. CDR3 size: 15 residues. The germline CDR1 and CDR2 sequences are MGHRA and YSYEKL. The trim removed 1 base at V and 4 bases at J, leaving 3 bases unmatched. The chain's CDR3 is CASSQVGTDNEKLFF. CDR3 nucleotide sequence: TGCGCCAGCAGCCAAGTGGGGACAGATAATGAAAAACTGTTTTTT.

CDR3 residues: CASSFRSNEKLFF. CDR3 nucleotides: TGTGCCAGCAGTTTCAGGAGTAATGAAAAACTGTTTTTT. V and J are TRBV6-5 and TRBJ1-4; D gene ambiguous. Trimming shortened V by 4 bases and J by 4 bases, and 7 bases separated the two germline ends. This CDR3 has 13 amino acids. Germline CDR1 MNHEY, CDR2 SVGAGI.

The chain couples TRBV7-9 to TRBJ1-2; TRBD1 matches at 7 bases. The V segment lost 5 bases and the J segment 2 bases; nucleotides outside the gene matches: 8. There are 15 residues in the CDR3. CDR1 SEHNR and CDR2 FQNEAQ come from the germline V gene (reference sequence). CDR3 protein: CASSPGTATNYGYTF. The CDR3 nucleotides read TGTGCCAGCAGCCCTGGGACAGCCACGAACTATGGCTACACCTTC.

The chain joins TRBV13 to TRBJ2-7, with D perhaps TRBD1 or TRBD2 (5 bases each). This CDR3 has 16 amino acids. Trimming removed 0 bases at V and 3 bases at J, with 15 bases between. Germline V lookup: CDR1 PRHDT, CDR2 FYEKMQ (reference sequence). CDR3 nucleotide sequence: TGTGCCAGCAGCTTAGGAGGGGTTCTTGGAGGCTACGAGCAGTACTTC. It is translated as CASSLGGVLGGYEQYF.

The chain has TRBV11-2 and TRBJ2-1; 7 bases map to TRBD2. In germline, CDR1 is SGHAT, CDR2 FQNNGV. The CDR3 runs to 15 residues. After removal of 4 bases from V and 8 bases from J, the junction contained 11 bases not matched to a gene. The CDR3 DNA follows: TGTGCCAGCAGCTCATGGGAGGGAGCCCCCCATGAGCAGTTCTTC. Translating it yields CASSSWEGAPHEQFF.

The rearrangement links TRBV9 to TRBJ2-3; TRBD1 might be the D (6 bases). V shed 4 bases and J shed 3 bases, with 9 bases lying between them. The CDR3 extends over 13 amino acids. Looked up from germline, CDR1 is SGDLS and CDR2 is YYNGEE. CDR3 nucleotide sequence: TGTGCCAGCAGCTACAGGGCGACAGATACGCAGTATTTT. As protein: CASSYRATDTQYF. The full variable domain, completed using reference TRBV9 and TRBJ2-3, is DSGVTQTPKHLITATGQRVTLRCSPRSGDLSVYWYQQSLDQGLQFLIQYYNGEERAKGNILERFSAQQFPDLHSELNLSSLELGDSALYFCASSYRATDTQYFGPGTRLTVL.

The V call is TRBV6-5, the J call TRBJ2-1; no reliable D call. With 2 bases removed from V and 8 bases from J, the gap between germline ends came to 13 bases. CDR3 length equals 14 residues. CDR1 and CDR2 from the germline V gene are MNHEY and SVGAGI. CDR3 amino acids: CASSYVTRLHEQFF. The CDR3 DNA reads TGTGCCAGCAGTTACGTCACCCGACTCCATGAGCAGTTCTTC.

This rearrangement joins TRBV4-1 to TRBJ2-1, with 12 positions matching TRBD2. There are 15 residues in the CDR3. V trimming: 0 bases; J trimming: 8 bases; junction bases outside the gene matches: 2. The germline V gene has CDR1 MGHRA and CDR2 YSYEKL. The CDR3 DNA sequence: TGCGCCAGCAGCCAAGAGACTAGCGGGAGCTATGAGCAGTTCTTC. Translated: CASSQETSGSYEQFF.